This T cell receptor beta chain is from a study of blood T cell repertoires in COVID-19. Study overall: COVID-19 samples from acute and convalescent phases originated in the United States, Italy and Spain. In each case, the material was cDNA or gDNA derived from T cells, B-cell-depleted T cells, or PBMCs.

V was trimmed by 4 bases and J by 0 bases, leaving 25 bases between them. Per the germline V gene, CDR1 is LNHDA and CDR2 is SQIVND (reference sequence). CDR3 length: 20 residues. Original methodology: It was from reference gene primer amplification that nucleated cell counts were estimated. Repertoires were generated with immunoSEQ multiplex PCR, while TCRdb's copy carries only in-frame clones and drops some. D and trimming were read from the DNA, whereas the V and J calls and clone size are those reported in that table. Of fewer than 90,000 clones detected, around 85% appear once; the ten largest clones hold over 15%.

The chain links TRBV19 to TRBJ2-4; D might be TRBD2 (7 bases). Sequenced input: peripheral blood. This sequence originates from a man older than 75 in a cohort sampled during active COVID-19. The CDR3 sequence: CASSTATKAAGAVAKNIQYF. CDR3 DNA: TGTGCCAGTAGTACGGCCACTAAGGCTGCGGGGGCCGTAGCCAAAAACATTCAGTACTTC.